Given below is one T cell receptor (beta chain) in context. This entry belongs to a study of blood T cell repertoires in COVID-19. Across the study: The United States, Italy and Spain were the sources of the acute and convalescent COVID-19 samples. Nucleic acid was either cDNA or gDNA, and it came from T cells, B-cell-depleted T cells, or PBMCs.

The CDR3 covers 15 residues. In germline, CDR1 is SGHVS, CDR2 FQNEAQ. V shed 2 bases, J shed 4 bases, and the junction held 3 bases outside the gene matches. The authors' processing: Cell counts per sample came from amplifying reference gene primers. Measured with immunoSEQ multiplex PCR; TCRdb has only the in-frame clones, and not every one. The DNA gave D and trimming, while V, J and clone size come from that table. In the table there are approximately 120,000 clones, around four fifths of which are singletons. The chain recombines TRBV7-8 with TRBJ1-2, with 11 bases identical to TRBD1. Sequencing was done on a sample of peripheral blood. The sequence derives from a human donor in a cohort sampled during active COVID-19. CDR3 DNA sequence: TGTGCCAGCAGCTTATGGGACAGGGGGGTCTATGGCTACACCTTC. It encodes CASSLWDRGVYGYTF.